The rows below give T cell receptor beta chains drawn from one sample of a study of T-cell memory formation after mild COVID-19. A single record per CDR3 protein comes from TCRdb applying MiXCR to the 5' RACE reads. Of 360,000 or so distinct CDR3 sequences listed, around 30% are singletons. The specimen sequenced was PBMCs or a T cell subset sorted from them (not recorded which). These receptors all stem from an adult woman who had mild COVID-19 (a few samples of this study predate the infection). Cell type and time point are not known. Each CDR3 is given without its conserved first and last residue. Each record gives: V gene, J gene, D gene, CDR3 protein. D genes are given only for firm matches.

>TRBV29-1|TRBJ2-3|NA
SVETEADSTDTQY
>TRBV20-1|TRBJ2-3|NA
SARVGSSTDTQY
>TRBV5-4|TRBJ2-5|TRBD2
ASSSKQSSGGTRETQY
>TRBV5-4|TRBJ2-1|NA
ASNVLDGDNEQF
>TRBV2|TRBJ2-3|TRBD2
ASSGGRALGTQY
>TRBV7-6|TRBJ1-1|NA
ASSSRDGTEAF
>TRBV5-4|TRBJ1-2|NA
ASSLRGLDYGYT
>TRBV29-1|TRBJ2-1|NA
SVETYEQF
>TRBV7-9|TRBJ1-1|NA
ASTPGGEAEAF
>TRBV20-1|TRBJ1-2|NA
SARQQGGDYGYT
>TRBV21-1|TRBJ2-5|NA
ASSKTYGQGTGETQY
>TRBV6-2/TRBV6-3|TRBJ2-3|TRBD2
AGSGTSGGATDTQY
>TRBV5-6|TRBJ1-5|NA
ASSFKGQGNNQPQH
>TRBV12-3/TRBV12-4|TRBJ2-1|NA
ASSLWGARNGQF
>TRBV12-3/TRBV12-4|TRBJ1-6|TRBD1
ASSFQGADSPLH
>TRBV7-3|TRBJ2-3|TRBD2
ASSLEFLAGGWGDTQY
>TRBV11-1|TRBJ2-1|NA
ASSHGLLGGYNEQF
>TRBV7-8|TRBJ2-7|NA
ASSLAVTSYEQY
>TRBV7-6|TRBJ1-4|TRBD1
ASTIPPTGQGATNEKLF
>TRBV13|TRBJ2-1|NA
ASSPRGPRGRLSYNEQF
>TRBV7-9|TRBJ1-1|NA
ASSLWAGVPEAF
>TRBV29-1|TRBJ2-1|NA
SVSRNEQF
>TRBV24-1|TRBJ2-7|TRBD1
ATRELPTTLGDRDPEQY
>TRBV6-2/TRBV6-3|TRBJ2-7|NA
ASRESQGTDEQY
>TRBV6-5|TRBJ2-1|NA
ASCSKAGSYNEQF
>TRBV11-2|TRBJ2-5|NA
ASTRVEGVETQY
>TRBV29-1|TRBJ2-3|NA
SVVFRDSYTQY
>TRBV7-2|TRBJ2-7|NA
ASSSGLYEQY
>TRBV4-3|TRBJ2-3|TRBD1
ASSFGGQGGTQY
>TRBV4-3|TRBJ2-7|NA
ASSQERAGGHEQY
>TRBV11-1|TRBJ2-7|TRBD2
ASSPGTSGSRSYEQY
>TRBV3-1|TRBJ2-7|TRBD1
ASGTGTGAYEQY
>TRBV4-2|TRBJ1-2|TRBD1
ASSQEGAVNYGYT
>TRBV5-1|TRBJ2-2|NA
ASSLDSGGYTGELF
>TRBV6-5|TRBJ1-2|TRBD1
ASTATGTGKGYT
>TRBV6-4|TRBJ2-1|TRBD1
ASKEWDSSYNEQF
>TRBV4-2|TRBJ1-1|TRBD1
ASSQSGGLTEAF
>TRBV15|TRBJ2-7|TRBD2
ATSSGNTGGAYYEQY
>TRBV12-3/TRBV12-4|TRBJ1-2|NA
ASTRGPYGYT
>TRBV30|TRBJ2-7|TRBD2
AWSGSSRSGSGSYEQY
>TRBV20-1|TRBJ2-7|NA
SARFEGVEQY
>TRBV7-3|TRBJ2-2|TRBD2
ASNLGTGGNTGELF
>TRBV3-1|TRBJ1-5|NA
ASSQGIISNQPQH
>TRBV11-2|TRBJ2-1|NA
ASSPPLAESF
>TRBV7-7|TRBJ2-3|TRBD2
ASSSGGSVDTQY
>TRBV7-9|TRBJ1-1|NA
ASSWDTEAF
>TRBV7-9|TRBJ1-1|NA
ASSLDTWVGRDMATEAF
>TRBV7-3|TRBJ1-2|TRBD1
ASSSGQKAYGYT
>TRBV5-1|TRBJ2-7|TRBD2
ASSLGTSGFQQY